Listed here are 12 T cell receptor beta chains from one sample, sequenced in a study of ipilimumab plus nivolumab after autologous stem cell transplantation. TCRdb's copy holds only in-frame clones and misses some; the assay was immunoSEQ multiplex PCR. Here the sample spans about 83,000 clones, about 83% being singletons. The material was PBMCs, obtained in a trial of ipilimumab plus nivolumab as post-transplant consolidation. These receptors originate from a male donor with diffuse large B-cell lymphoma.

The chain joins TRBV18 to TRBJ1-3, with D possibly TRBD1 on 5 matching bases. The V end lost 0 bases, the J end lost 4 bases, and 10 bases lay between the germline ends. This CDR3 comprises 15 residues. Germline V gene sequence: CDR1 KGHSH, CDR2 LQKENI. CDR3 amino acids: CASSPPAGPGNTIYF. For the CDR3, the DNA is TGTGCCAGCTCACCACCGGCAGGGCCGGGAAACACCATATATTTT.

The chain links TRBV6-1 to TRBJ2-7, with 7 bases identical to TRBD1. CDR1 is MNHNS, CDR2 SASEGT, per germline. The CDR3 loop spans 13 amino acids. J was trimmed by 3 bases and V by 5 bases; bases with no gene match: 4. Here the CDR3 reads CASSQYRGYEQYF. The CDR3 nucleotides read TGTGCCAGCAGTCAATACAGGGGCTACGAGCAGTACTTC.

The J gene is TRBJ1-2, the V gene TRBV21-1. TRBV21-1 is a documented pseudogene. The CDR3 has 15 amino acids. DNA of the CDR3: TGTGCCAGCAGCAAAGAGCGAGGCAGTGTCTATGGCTACACCTTC. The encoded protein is CASSKERGSVYGYTF.

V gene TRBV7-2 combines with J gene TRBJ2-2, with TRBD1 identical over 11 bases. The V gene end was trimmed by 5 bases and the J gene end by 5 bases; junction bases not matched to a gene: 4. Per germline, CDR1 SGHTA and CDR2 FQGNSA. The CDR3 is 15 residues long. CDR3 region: CASSMGDRGTGELFF. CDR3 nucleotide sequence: TGTGCCAGCAGCATGGGGGACAGGGGGACCGGGGAGCTGTTTTTT.

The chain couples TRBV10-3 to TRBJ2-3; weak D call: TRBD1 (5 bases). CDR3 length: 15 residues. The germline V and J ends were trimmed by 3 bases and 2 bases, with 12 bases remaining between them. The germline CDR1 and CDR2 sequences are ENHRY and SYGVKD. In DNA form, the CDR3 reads TGTGCCATCAGTGAACACAGGAGCCCCACAGATACGCAGTATTTT. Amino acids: CAISEHRSPTDTQYF.

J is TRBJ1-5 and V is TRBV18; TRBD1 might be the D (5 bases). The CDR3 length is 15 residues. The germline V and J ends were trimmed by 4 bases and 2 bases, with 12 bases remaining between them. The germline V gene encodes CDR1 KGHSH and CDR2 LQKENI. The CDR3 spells CASSQVRDGNQPQHF. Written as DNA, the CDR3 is TGTGCCAGCTCACAGGTCCGGGACGGCAATCAGCCCCAGCATTTT. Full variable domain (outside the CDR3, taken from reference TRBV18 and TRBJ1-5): NAGVMQNPRHLVRRRGQEARLRCSPMKGHSHVYWYRQLPEEGLKFMVYLQKENIIDESGMPKERFSAEFPKEGPSILRIQQVVRGDSAAYFCASSQVRDGNQPQHFGDGTRLSIL.

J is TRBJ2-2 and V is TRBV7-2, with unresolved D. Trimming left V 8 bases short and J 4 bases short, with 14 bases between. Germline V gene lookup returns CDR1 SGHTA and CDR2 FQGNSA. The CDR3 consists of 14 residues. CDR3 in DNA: TGTGCCAGCCTGGGCAGACGCCTCACCGGGGAGCTGTTTTTT. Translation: CASLGRRLTGELFF.

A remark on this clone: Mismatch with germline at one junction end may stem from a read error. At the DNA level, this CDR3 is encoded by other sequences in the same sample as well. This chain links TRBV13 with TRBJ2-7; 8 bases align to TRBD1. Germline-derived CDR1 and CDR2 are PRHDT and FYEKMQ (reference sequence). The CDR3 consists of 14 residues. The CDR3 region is CASSFGTGNNEQYF. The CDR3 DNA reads TGTGCCAGCAGCTTCGGGACAGGCAACAACGAACAGTACTTC.

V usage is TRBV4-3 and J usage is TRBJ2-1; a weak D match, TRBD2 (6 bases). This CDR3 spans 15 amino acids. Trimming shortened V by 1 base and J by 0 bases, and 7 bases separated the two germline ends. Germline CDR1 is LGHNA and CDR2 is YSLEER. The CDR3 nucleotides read TGCGCCAGCAGCCAAGGGACTAACTCCTACAATGAGCAGTTCTTC. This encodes CASSQGTNSYNEQFF.

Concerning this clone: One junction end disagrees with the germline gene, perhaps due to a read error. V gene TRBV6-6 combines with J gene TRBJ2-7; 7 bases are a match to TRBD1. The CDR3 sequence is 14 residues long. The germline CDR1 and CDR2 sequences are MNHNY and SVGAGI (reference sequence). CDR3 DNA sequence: TGTGCCAGCAGTAGACAGGGAATCTCCTTCGGCTTGGCTTTC. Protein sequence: CASSRQGISFGLAF.

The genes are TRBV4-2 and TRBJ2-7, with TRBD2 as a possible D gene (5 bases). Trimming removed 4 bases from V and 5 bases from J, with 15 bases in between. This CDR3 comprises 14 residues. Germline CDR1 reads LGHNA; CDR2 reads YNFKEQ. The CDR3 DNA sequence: TGTGCCAGCAGCCGACCGGGGAATAAACACGAGCAGTACTTC. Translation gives CASSRPGNKHEQYF.

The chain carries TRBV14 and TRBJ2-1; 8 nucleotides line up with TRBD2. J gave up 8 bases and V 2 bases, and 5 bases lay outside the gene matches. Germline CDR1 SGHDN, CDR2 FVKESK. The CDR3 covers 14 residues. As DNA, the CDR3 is TGTGCCAGCAGCCAACAAGCGGGGGCCTATGAGCAGTTCTTC. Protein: CASSQQAGAYEQFF.